This TCR beta chain was obtained from a study of blood T cell repertoires in COVID-19. Authors' processing steps: Amplification from reference gene primers served as the basis for estimated nucleated cell counts. Clones were read by immunoSEQ multiplex PCR, and TCRdb kept only the in-frame ones, dropping some. That table furnishes V, J and clone size, whereas the DNA furnished D and trimming. The sample lists approximately 250,000 clones, roughly 90% occurring once. This clone came up a few times. CDR1 and CDR2 (germline): GTSNPN, SVGIG (reference sequence). With V trimmed by 7 bases and J by 6 bases, 3 bases remained unmatched. This CDR3 is built from 13 residues. Enrolled through a virtual design, the participants were between roughly 18 and 95 years of age and came from about two dozen US areas. All recovered Cohort 3 donors got two negative PCRs, got clearance, or saw symptom resolution.

The receptor's source is a woman under 40 who had recovered from COVID-19. Sequencing was carried out using PBMCs or T cells enriched from blood (not recorded which). The chain has TRBV30 and TRBJ2-1, with 13 bases matching TRBD2. The CDR3 coding sequence is TGTGCCTCACTAGCGGGGGGGTTCAATGAGCAGTTCTTC. It translates to CASLAGGFNEQFF.